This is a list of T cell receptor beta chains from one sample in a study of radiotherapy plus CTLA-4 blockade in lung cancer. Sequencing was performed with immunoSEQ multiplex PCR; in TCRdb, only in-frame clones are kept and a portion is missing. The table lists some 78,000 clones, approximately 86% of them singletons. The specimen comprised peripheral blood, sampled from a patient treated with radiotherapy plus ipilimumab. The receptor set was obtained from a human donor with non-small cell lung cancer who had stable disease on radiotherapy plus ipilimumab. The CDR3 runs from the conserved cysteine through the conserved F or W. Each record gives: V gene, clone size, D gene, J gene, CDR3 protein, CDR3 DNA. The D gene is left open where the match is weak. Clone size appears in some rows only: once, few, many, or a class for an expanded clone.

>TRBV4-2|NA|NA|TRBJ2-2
CASKRVVGDTGELFF
TGTGCCAGCAAGAGAGTGGTGGGGGACACCGGGGAGCTGTTTTTT
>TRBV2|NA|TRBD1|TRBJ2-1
CASSARTGEKSEQFF
TGTGCCAGCAGTGCCCGGACAGGAGAGAAATCTGAGCAGTTCTTC
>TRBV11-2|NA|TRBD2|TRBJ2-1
CASSKAAGALYNEQFF
TGTGCCAGCTCCAAGGCAGCGGGAGCCCTCTACAATGAGCAGTTCTTC
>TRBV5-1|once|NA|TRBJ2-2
CASSRRGGRIEAGELFF
TGCGCCAGCAGCCGTCGGGGCGGTAGAATTGAGGCCGGGGAGCTGTTTTTT
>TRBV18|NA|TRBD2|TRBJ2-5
CASSPPVGLAGETQYF
TGTGCCAGCTCACCACCGGTGGGGTTAGCGGGGGAGACCCAGTACTTC
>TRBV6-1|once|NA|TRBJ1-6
CASSVRGFNSPLHF
TGTGCCAGCAGTGTTAGAGGGTTTAATTCACCCCTCCACTTT
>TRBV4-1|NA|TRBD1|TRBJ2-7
CASSHGITGTGLTYEQYF
TGCGCCAGCAGCCACGGAATAACCGGGACAGGGCTCACCTACGAGCAGTACTTC
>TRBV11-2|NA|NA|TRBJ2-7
CASSPLWAGYEQYF
TGTGCCAGCAGCCCTTTATGGGCAGGCTACGAGCAGTACTTC
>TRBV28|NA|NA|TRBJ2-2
CASSQQGPGELFF
TGTGCCAGCAGTCAGCAAGGACCCGGGGAGCTGTTTTTT
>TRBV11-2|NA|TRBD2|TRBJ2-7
CASSLLPGASGVYEQYF
TGTGCCAGCAGCTTACTTCCGGGGGCTAGCGGGGTATACGAGCAGTACTTC
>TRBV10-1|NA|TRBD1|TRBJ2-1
CASSEAGQGYNEQFF
TGCGCCAGCAGTGAGGCCGGACAGGGGTACAATGAGCAGTTCTTC